One and the same sample provided the 17 T cell receptor beta chains below, sequenced in a study of CD8 T cells in ankylosing spondylitis. TCRdb reprocessed the 5' RACE reads with MiXCR, giving one entry per CDR3 protein. The sample records about 240,000 distinct CDR3 sequences, about 10% being singletons. Sequencing was done on a sample of blood, either unsorted or a sorted T cell fraction (not recorded which). These receptors were obtained from a male donor with ankylosing spondylitis or in good health (not recorded which).

The rearrangement joins TRBV15 to TRBJ1-4; D gene uncertain. V lost 5 bases and J lost 8, with 15 bases in between. Germline V gene sequence: CDR1 LNHNV, CDR2 YYDKDF (reference sequence). This CDR3 is 14 amino acids long. The CDR3 spells CATSPVGDSEKLFF. The CDR3, as DNA: TGTGCCACCAGCCCCGTGGGTGACTCGGAAAAACTGTTTTTT.

This clonotype was recorded at least ten times. V and J are TRBV15 and TRBJ2-7; D possibly matches TRBD1 or TRBD2 (5 bases each). The V end lost 3 bases, the J end lost 2 bases, and 11 bases lay between the germline ends. Germline lookup yields CDR1 LNHNV and CDR2 YYDKDF (reference sequence). CDR3 length equals 14 residues. The DNA for the CDR3 is TGTGCCACCAGCAGCGGGACGCCTCCCTACGAGCAGTACTTC. Translation: CATSSGTPPYEQYF.

This clonotype was detected ten times or more. The chain couples TRBV4-2 to TRBJ2-1; tentatively, D is TRBD2 (5 bases). With 3 bases removed from V and 8 bases from J, the gap between germline ends came to 14 bases. CDR1 and CDR2 (germline): LGHNA, YNFKEQ. There are 14 residues in the CDR3. The CDR3: CASSQATSPHEQFF. In DNA, the CDR3 is TGTGCCAGCAGCCAGGCTACTAGTCCCCATGAGCAGTTCTTC.

This clonotype was observed at least ten times. The CDR3 protein is CAISGDGGGSGGTEAFF. DNA for the CDR3: TGTGCCATCAGCGGAGATGGAGGGGGCTCTGGAGGCACTGAAGCTTTCTTT. The genes are TRBV10-3 and TRBJ1-1; 7 positions agree with TRBD1. CDR3 size: 17 residues. J gave up 4 bases and V 6 bases, and 17 bases lay outside the gene matches. The germline V gene encodes CDR1 ENHRY and CDR2 SYGVKD.

This clonotype was observed many times. This rearrangement joins TRBV19 to TRBJ1-1; D not resolved. Germline V gene data show CDR1 as LNHDA and CDR2 as SQIVND (reference sequence). This CDR3 contains 14 residues. V lost 7 bases and J lost 0, with 12 bases in between. The CDR3 sequence is CASTPDQMNTEAFF. The CDR3 DNA reads TGTGCCAGTACCCCCGACCAAATGAACACTGAAGCTTTCTTT.

This clonotype was counted at least ten times. The gene calls are TRBV12-3 or TRBV12-4 and TRBJ2-1; TRBD2 agrees at 14 bases. V shed 4 bases and J 3 bases; nucleotides not matched to a gene: 17. This CDR3 contains 21 residues. This chain's CDR3 is CASSSFPGTSGRGGLYNEQFF. CDR3 bases: TGTGCCAGCAGTTCATTCCCCGGGACTAGCGGGAGAGGGGGGCTCTACAATGAGCAGTTCTTC.

This clonotype was seen at least ten times. The rearrangement uses TRBV3-1 and TRBJ2-7; TRBD1 agrees at 8 bases. From germline, CDR1 is LGHDT and CDR2 YNNKEL (reference sequence). Trimming cost V 5 bases and J 5 bases; bases outside gene matches: 5. This CDR3 comprises 13 residues. CDR3 sequence (DNA): TGTGCCAGCAGCAGGACAGGGCCCCACGAGCAGTACTTC. Its translation is CASSRTGPHEQYF.

This clonotype occurred many times. V is TRBV3-1 and J is TRBJ2-1; D remains unclear. The CDR3 is 13 residues long. V was trimmed by 1 base and J by 5 bases, leaving 6 bases between them. CDR1 LGHDT and CDR2 YNNKEL come from the germline V gene (reference sequence). The CDR3 here is CASSQAGDNEQFF. CDR3 coding DNA: TGTGCCAGCAGCCAAGCCGGAGACAATGAGCAGTTCTTC.

In its sample, this clonotype was seen many times. The genes are TRBV20-1 and TRBJ2-7; D is possibly TRBD2 (6 bases). Germline V gene lookup returns CDR1 DFQATT and CDR2 SNEGSKA (reference sequence). V was shortened by 4 bases and J by 0 bases, with 10 bases between the two germline ends. This CDR3 is built from 13 residues. The CDR3 sequence is CSAKGGDSYEQYF. CDR3 DNA: TGCAGTGCTAAGGGCGGGGACTCCTACGAGCAGTACTTC.

For this clonotype: The CDR3 carries no conserved terminal phenylalanine or tryptophan, so it likely arises from a read error. The rearrangement joins TRBV6-6 to TRBJ2-3, with 8 bases that match TRBD2. J gave up 2 bases and V 2 bases, and 6 bases lay outside the gene matches. CDR1 is MNHNY, CDR2 SVGAGI, per germline (reference sequence). This CDR3 region has 16 residues. DNA of the CDR3: TGTGCCAGCAGTTACGGTGCGGGGGGCGACACAGATACGCAGTATCTT. Translating it yields CASSYGAGGDTDTQYL.

This clonotype was seen only a few times. This chain uses TRBV7-9 with TRBJ1-4; D perhaps matches TRBD1 (6 bases). The germline CDR1 and CDR2 sequences are SEHNR and FQNEAQ (reference sequence). Trimming shortened V by 5 bases and J by 10 bases, and 14 bases separated the two germline ends. This CDR3 has 13 residues. CDR3 sequence reads: CASSPGGHGKLFF. CDR3 bases: TGTGCCAGCAGCCCTGGGGGCCACGGAAAACTGTTTTTT.

This clonotype came up many times. V gene TRBV6-1 combines with J gene TRBJ1-4; no clear D. Germline V CDR1 and CDR2: MNHNS, SASEGT. V shed 2 bases and J shed 11 bases, with 15 bases lying between them. The CDR3 has 14 residues. The CDR3 sequence is CASSEFQIATKLFF. The DNA of the CDR3 is TGTGCCAGCAGTGAATTTCAGATTGCTACCAAACTGTTTTTT.

This clonotype has a count of ten or more. The V call is TRBV11-2, the J call TRBJ2-1; TRBD2 might be the D (5 bases). CDR3 length: 14 amino acids. Germline-derived CDR1 and CDR2 are SGHAT and FQNNGV. Between the trimmed V and J ends, which lost 4 bases and 10 bases, there was a span of 17 bases. CDR3 DNA sequence: TGTGCCAGCAGCTCGATACAGACTAAGATGGAGCAGTTCTTC. It encodes CASSSIQTKMEQFF.

Many counts were recorded for this clonotype. The chain links TRBV7-2 to TRBJ2-3, with 8 bases aligning to TRBD1. This CDR3 has 15 amino acids. Trimming took 6 bases from V and 0 from J; bases not matched to a gene: 5. Germline V CDR1 and CDR2: SGHTA, FQGNSA. In DNA form, the CDR3 reads TGTGCCAGCAGATTCGACAGGGGTAGCACAGATACGCAGTATTTT. Encoded protein: CASRFDRGSTDTQYF.

The rearrangement uses TRBV14 and TRBJ1-1, with D unresolved. This CDR3 contains 13 residues. V was trimmed by 0 bases and J by 11 bases, leaving 13 bases between them. Germline V gives CDR1 SGHDN, CDR2 FVKESK. CDR3 sequence reads: CASSQDHSNGAFF. CDR3 coding DNA: TGTGCCAGCAGCCAAGATCACTCCAATGGGGCTTTCTTT.

V is TRBV6-4 and J is TRBJ2-5; no definite D call. CDR3 length: 15 residues. Germline V gene lookup returns CDR1 MRHNA and CDR2 SNTAGT. V was trimmed by 9 bases and J by 2 bases, leaving 19 bases between them. The CDR3 DNA follows: TGTGCCAGTCGACCCGGACGGGCTCCTCAAGAGACCCAGTACTTC. It is translated as CASRPGRAPQETQYF.

This clonotype was recorded at least ten times. V and J are TRBV20-1 and TRBJ2-1; D ambiguous. Trimming stripped 6 bases from V and 5 bases from J, with 17 bases between. CDR1 is DFQATT, CDR2 SNEGSKA, per germline (reference sequence). The length of the CDR3 is 14 residues. This chain's CDR3 is CSAPRGRSNNEQFF. The CDR3 DNA is TGCAGTGCCCCTCGTGGTAGGTCGAACAATGAGCAGTTCTTC.